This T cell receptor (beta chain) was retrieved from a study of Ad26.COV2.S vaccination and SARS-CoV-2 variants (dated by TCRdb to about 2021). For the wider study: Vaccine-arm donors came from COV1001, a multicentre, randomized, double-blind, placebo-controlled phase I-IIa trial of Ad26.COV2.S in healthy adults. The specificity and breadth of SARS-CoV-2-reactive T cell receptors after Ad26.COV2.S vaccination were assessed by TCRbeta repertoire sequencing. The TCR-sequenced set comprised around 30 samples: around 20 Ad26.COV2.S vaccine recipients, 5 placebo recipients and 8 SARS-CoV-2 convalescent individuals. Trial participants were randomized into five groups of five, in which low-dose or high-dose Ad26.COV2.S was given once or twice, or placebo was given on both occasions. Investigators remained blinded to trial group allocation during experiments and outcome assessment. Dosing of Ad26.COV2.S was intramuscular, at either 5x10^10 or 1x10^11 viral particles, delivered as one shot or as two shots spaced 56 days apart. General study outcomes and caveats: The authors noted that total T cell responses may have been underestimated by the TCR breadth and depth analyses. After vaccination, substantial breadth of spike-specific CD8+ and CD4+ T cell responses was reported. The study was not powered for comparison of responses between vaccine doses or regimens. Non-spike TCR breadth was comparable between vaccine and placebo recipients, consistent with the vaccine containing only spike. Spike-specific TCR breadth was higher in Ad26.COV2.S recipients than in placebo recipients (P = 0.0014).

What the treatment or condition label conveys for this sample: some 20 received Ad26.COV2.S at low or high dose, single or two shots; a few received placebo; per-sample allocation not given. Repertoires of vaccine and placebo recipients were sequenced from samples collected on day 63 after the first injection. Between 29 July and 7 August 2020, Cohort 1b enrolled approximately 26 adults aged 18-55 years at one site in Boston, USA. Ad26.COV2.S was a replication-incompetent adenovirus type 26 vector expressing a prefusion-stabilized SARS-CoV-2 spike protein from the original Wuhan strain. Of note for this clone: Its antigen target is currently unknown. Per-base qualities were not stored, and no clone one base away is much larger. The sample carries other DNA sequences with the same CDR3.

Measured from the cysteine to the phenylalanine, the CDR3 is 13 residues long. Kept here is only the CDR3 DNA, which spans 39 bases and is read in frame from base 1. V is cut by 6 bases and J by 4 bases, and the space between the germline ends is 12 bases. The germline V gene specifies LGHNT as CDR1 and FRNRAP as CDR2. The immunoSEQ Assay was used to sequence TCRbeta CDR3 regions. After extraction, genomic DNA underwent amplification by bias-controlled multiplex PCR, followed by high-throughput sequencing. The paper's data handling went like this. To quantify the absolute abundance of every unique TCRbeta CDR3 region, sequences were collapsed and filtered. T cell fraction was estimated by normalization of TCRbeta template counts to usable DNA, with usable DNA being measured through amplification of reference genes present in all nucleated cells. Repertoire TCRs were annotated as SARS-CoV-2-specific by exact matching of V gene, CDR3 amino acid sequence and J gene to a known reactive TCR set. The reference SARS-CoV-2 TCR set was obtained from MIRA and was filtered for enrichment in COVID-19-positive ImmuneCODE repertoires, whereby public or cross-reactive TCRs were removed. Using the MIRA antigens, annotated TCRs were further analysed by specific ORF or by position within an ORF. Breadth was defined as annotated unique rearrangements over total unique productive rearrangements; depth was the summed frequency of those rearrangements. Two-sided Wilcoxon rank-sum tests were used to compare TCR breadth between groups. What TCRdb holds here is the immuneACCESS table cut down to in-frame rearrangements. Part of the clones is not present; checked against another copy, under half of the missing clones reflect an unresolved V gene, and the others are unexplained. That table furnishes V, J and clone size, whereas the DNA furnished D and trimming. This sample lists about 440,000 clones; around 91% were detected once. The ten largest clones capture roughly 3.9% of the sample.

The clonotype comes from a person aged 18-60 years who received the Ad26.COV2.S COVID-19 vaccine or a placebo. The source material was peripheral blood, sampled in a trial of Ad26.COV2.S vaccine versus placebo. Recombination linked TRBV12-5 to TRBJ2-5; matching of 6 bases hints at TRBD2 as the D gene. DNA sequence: TGTGCTAGTGGACCGATGGGGGGAGAGACCCAGTACTTC. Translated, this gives CASGPMGGETQYF.